The present T cell receptor beta chain was sequenced within a study of T cells in Graves' hyperthyroidism and ophthalmopathy. Study-wide results and caveats: Patients with ophthalmopathy were separated from those with stable hyperthyroidism by a 13 V-J model. Most expanded thyroid clonotypes above 0.001 also appeared in blood. Ophthalmopathy was model-predicted a median about 6.7 months pre-onset.

Note on this clonotype: Its specificity is unknown.

Any patient presenting with uncontrolled infection, other autoimmune disease, pregnancy or lactation was left out. RNA transcripts yielded amplified TCR beta CDR3 regions. A first-round RT-PCR of the TCR CDR3 used the HTBI primer set. TCRdb re-analysed the multiplex PCR reads in MiXCR, keeping a single row per CDR3 protein. The data hold roughly 500,000 distinct CDR3 sequences, with roughly 25% observed a single time. The sequence was collected from a woman aged 25 to 45 with Graves' ophthalmopathy. Sequencing was performed on blood.

The CDR3 bases are TGCAGTGCTCCAGTGGGTTACGAGCAGTACTTC. Translation: CSAPVGYEQYF. The J gene is TRBJ2-7, the V gene TRBV20-1; D remains unclear. Trimming removed 5 bases from V and 4 bases from J, with 9 bases in between. The CDR3 loop spans 11 amino acids. Per germline, CDR1 DFQATT and CDR2 SNEGSKA (reference sequence).